What follows is one T cell receptor (beta chain) and its context. The antigen is unknown. This sample stems from a study of cytomegalovirus exposure and HLA in healthy donors. The PCR contained 60 Vbeta and 13 Jbeta primers. Generated by immunoSEQ multiplex PCR, the TCRdb table keeps only in-frame clones and is missing some. The sample shows 120,000 or so clones, about 71% of them seen only once. Study findings and constraints: A later analysis by the authors found several of the most significant clusters apparently linked to common viral pathogens.

V lost 5 bases and J lost 0; bases outside the gene matches: 6. In germline, CDR1 is SGHAT, CDR2 FQNNGV. The CDR3 length is 16 residues. What was sequenced was PBMCs. This chain uses TRBV11-2 with TRBJ2-2; TRBD1 matches 7 bases. This receptor was taken from a woman in her 50s in good health and CMV-seronegative. The DNA of the CDR3 is TGTGCCAGCAGCGGGACCGGGACAGCGAACACCGGGGAGCTGTTTTTT. This gives the protein CASSGTGTANTGELFF.